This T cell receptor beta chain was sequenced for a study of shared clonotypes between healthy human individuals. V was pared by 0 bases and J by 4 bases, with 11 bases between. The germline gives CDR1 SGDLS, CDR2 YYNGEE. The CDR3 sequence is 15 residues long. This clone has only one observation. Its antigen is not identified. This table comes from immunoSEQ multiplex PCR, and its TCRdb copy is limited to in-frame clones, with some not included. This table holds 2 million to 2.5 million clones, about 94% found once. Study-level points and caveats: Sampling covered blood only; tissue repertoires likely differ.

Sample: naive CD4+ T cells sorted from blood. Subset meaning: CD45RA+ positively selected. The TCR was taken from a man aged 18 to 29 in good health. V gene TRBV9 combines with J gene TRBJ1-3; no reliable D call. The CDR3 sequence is CASSVGDGRGNTIYF. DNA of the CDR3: TGTGCCAGCAGCGTAGGGGATGGTAGGGGAAACACCATATATTTT.